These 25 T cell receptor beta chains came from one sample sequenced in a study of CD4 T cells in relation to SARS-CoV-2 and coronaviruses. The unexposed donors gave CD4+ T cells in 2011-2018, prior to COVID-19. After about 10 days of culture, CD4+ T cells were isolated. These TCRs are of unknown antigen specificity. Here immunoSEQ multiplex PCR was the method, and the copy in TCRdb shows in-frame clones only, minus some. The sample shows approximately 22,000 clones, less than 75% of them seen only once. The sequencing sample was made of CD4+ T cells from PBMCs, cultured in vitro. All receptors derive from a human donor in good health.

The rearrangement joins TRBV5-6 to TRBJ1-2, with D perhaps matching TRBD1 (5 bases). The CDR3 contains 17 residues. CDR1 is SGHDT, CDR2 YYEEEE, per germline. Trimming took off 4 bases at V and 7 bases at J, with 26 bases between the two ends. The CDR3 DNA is TGTGCCAGCAGCCCGGTGGGGCAGGGAGTCGGCTGGAGTGGCTACACCTTC. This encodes CASSPVGQGVGWSGYTF.

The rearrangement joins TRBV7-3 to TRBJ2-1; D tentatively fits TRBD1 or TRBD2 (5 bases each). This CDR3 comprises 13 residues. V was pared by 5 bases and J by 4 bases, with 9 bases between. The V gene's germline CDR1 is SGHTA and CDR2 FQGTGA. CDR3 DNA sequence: TGTGCCAGCAGCCAGGGACCATACAATGAGCAGTTCTTC. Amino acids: CASSQGPYNEQFF.

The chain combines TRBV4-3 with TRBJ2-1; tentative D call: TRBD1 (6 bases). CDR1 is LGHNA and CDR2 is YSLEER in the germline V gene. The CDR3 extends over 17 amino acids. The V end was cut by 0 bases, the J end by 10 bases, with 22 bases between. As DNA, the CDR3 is TGCGCCAGCAGCCAAGATCAATCAGCTGGCAGGGGTAGGGAGCAGTTCTTC. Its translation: CASSQDQSAGRGREQFF.

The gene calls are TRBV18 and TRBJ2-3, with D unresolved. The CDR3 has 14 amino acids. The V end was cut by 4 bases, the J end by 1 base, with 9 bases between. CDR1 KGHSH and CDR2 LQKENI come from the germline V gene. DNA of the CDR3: TGTGCCAGCTCACTAGGGTGGGGCACAGATACGCAGTATTTT. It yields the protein CASSLGWGTDTQYF.

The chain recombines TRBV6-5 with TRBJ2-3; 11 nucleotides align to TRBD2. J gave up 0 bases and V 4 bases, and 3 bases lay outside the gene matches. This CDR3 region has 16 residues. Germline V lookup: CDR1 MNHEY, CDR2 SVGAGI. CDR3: CASSSRLAGSTDTQYF. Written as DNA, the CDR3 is TGTGCCAGCAGTTCAAGACTAGCGGGGAGCACAGATACGCAGTATTTT.

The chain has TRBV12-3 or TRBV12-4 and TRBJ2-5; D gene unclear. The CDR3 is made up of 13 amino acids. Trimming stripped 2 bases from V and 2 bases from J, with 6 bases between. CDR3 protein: CASSLRLQETQYF. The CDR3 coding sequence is TGTGCCAGCAGTTTACGACTTCAAGAGACCCAGTACTTC.

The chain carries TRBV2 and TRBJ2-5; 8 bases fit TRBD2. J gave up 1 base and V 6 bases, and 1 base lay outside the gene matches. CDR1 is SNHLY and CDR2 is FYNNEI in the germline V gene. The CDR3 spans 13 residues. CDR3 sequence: CASSGTSQETQYF. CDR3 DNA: TGTGCCAGCAGCGGGACTAGCCAAGAGACCCAGTACTTC.

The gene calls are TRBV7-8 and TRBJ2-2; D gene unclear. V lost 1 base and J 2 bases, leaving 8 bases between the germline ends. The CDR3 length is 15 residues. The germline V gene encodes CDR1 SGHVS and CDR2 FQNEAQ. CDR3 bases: TGTGCCAGCAGCTTAGTAAGCGTAAACACCGGGGAGCTGTTTTTT. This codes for CASSLVSVNTGELFF.

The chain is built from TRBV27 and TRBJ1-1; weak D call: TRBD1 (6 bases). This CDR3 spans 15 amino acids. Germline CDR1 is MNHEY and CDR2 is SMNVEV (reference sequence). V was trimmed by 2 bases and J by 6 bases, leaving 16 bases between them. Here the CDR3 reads CASSLTIQRGSEAFF. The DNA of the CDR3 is TGTGCCAGCAGTTTAACTATCCAAAGGGGGTCTGAAGCTTTCTTT.

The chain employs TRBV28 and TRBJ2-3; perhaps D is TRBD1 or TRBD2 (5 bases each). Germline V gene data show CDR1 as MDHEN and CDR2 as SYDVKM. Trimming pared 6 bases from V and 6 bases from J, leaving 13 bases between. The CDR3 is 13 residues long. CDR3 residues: CASSPGRGDTQYF. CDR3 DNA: TGTGCCAGCAGCCCGGGGCGCGGGGATACGCAGTATTTT.

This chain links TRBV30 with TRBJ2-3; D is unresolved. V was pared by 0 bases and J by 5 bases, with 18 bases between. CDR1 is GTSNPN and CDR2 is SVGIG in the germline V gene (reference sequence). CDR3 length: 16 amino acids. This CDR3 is CAWSVYGGAMGDTQYF. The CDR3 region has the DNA TGTGCCTGGAGTGTATACGGCGGAGCCATGGGAGATACGCAGTATTTT.

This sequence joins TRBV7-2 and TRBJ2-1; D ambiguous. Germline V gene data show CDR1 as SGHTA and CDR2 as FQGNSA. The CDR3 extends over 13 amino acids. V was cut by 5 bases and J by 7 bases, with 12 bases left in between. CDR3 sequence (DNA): TGTGCCAGCAGCATAGGCCCTTGGAATGAGCAGTTCTTC. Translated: CASSIGPWNEQFF. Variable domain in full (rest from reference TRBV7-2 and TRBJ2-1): GAGVSQSPSNKVTEKGKDVELRCDPISGHTALYWYRQSLGQGLEFLIYFQGNSAPDKSGLPSDRFSAERTGGSVSTLTIQRTQQEDSAVYLCASSIGPWNEQFFGPGTRLTVL.

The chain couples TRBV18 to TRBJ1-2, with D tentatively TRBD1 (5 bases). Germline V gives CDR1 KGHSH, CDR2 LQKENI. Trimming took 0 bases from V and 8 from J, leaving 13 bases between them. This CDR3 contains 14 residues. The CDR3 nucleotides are TGTGCCAGCTCACCACCGGTCAGGGCGGAGGGCTACACCTTC. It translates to CASSPPVRAEGYTF.

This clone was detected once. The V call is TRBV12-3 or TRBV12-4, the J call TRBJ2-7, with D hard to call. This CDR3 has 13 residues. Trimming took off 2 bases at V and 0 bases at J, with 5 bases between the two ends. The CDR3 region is CASSLYNSYEQYF. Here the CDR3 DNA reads TGTGCCAGCAGTTTATACAACTCCTACGAGCAGTACTTC.

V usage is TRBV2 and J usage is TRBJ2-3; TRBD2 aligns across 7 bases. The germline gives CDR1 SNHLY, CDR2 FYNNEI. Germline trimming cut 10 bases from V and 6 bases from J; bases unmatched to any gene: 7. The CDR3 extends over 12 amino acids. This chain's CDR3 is CATRAGPDTQYF. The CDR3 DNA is TGTGCCACGAGAGCGGGGCCCGATACGCAGTATTTT.

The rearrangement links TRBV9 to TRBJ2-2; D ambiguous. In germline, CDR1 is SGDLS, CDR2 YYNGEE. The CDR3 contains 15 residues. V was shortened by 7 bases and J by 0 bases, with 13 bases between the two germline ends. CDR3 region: CASQRAFANTGELFF. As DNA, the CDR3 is TGTGCCAGCCAAAGAGCTTTCGCGAACACCGGGGAGCTGTTTTTT.

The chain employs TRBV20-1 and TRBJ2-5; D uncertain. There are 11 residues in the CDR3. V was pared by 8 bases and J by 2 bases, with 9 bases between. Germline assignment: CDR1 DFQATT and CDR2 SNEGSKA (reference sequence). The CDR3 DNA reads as TGCAGTCTATCCCTTCAAGAGACCCAGTACTTC. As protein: CSLSLQETQYF.

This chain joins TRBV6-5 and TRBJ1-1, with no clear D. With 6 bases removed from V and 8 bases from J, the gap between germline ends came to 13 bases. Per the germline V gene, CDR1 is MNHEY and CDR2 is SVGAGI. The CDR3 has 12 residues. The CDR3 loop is CASRSTTSEAFF. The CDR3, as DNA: TGTGCCAGCAGATCGACGACATCGGAAGCTTTCTTT.

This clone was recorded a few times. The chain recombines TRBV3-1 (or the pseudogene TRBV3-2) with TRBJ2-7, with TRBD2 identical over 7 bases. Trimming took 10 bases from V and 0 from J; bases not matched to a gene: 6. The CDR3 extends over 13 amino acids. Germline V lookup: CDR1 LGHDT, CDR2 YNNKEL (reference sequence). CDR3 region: CATGEGSSYEQYF. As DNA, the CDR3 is TGTGCCACCGGGGAGGGCTCCTCCTACGAGCAGTACTTC.

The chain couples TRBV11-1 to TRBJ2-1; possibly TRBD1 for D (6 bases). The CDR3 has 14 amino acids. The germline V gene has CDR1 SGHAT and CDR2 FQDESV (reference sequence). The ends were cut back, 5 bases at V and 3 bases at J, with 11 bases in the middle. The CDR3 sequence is CASSRGQFYNEQFF. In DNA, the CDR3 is TGTGCCAGCAGCAGAGGACAGTTCTACAATGAGCAGTTCTTC.

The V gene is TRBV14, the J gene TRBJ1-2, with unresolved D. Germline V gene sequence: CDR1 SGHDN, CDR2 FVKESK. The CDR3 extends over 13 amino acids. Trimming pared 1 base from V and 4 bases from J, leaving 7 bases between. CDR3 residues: CASSQGTVYGYTF. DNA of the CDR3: TGTGCCAGCAGCCAAGGGACTGTCTATGGCTACACCTTC. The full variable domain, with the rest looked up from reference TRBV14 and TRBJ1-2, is EAGVTQFPSHSVIEKGQTVTLRCDPISGHDNLYWYRRVMGKEIKFLLHFVKESKQDESGMPNNRFLAERTGGTYSTLKVQPAELEDSGVYFCASSQGTVYGYTFGSGTRLTVV.

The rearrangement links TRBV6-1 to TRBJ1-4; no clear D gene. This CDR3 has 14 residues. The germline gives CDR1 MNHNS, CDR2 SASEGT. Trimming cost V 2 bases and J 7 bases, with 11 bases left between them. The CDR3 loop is CASSEWGVSEKLFF. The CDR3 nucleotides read TGTGCCAGCAGTGAATGGGGAGTTAGTGAAAAACTGTTTTTT.

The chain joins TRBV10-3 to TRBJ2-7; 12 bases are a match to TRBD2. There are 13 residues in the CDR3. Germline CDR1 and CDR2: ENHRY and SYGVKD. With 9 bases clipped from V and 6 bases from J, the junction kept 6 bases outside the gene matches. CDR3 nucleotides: TGTGCCATTGCTAGCGGGGGGGCGGGCGAGCAGTACTTC. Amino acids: CAIASGGAGEQYF.

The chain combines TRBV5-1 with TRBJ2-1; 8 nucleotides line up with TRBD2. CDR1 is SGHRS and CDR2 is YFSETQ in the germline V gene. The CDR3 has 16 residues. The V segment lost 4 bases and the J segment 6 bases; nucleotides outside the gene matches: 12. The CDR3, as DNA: TGCGCCAGCAGCCCGGTGGCTAGCGGGCTTCTCAATGAGCAGTTCTTC. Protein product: CASSPVASGLLNEQFF.

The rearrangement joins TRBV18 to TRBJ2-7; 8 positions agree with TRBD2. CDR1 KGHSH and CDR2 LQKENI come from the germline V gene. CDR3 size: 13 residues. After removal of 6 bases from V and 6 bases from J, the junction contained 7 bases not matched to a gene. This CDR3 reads CASSRGGLGEQYF. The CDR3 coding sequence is TGTGCCAGCTCCCGGGGGGGGCTCGGCGAGCAGTACTTC.